These 3 T cell receptor beta chains share one sample of origin, sequenced in a study of CXCR3-negative and CXCR3-positive naive CD8 T cells. The study made its TRB cDNA libraries by 5' RACE, adding UMI labels. TCRdb reprocessed the 5' RACE reads, with one entry per CDR3 protein and no DNA. The table for this sample gives several thousand distinct CDR3 sequences. Sequencing used naive CXCR3- CD8+ T cells from blood. The subset was: CD45RO-CCR7+CD27+CD95- naive CD8+ T cells lacking CXCR3 (TNR3-). These TCRs come from a human donor in good health. Some clones in this sample may be carry-over from other donors' samples.

This clonotype registers medium-sized by frequency. This chain links TRBV15 with TRBJ1-1; TCRdb gives TRBD1 as the D gene, but with no DNA this cannot be confirmed. The CDR3 length is 14 residues. Germline CDR1 is LNHNV and CDR2 is YYDKDF (reference sequence). Here the CDR3 reads CATSRTGMNTEAFF.

This rearrangement joins TRBV11-2 to TRBJ2-1; without DNA, the TCRdb call of TRBD2 cannot be checked. The CDR3 spans 17 residues. The V gene's germline CDR1 is SGHAT and CDR2 FQNNGV. CDR3 in amino acids: CASSLGTSGSLTSEQFF. Full variable domain (outside the CDR3, taken from reference TRBV11-2 and TRBJ2-1): EAGVAQSPRYKIIEKRQSVAFWCNPISGHATLYWYQQILGQGPKLLIQFQNNGVVDDSQLPKDRFSAERLKGVDSTLKIQPAKLEDSAVYLCASSLGTSGSLTSEQFFGPGTRLTVL.

This clonotype registers medium-sized by frequency. V gene TRBV29-1 combines with J gene TRBJ1-4; without DNA, the TCRdb call of TRBD1 cannot be checked. Per the germline V gene, CDR1 is SQVTM and CDR2 is ANQGSEA. The CDR3 runs 13 residues. CDR3 region: CSALGTGTEKLFF.